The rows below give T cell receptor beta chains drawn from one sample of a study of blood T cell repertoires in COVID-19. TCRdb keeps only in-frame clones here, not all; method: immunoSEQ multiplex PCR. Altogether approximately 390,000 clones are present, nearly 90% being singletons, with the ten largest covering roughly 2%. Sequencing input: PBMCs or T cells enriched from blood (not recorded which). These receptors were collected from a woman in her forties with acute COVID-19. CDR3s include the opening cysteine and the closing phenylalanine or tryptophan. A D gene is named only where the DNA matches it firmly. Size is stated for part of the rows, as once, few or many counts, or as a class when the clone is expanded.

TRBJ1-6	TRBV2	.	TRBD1	TGTGCCAGCAGAGAGGCACGACAGGGGGGTAGCGTAGCCCTCCACTTT	CASREARQGGSVALHF
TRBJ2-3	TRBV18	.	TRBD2	TGTGCCAGCTCACCAGGCCCACTAGCGGGGGGGCGGACAGATACGCAGTATTTT	CASSPGPLAGGRTDTQYF
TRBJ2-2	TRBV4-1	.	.	TGCGCCAGCAGCCCACAGGGGGGGGACACCGGGGAGCTGTTTTTT	CASSPQGGDTGELFF
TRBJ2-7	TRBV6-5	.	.	TGTGCCAGCAGTTACTCGATGACTGGCTACGAGCAGTACTTC	CASSYSMTGYEQYF
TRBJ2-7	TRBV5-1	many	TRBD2	TGCGCCAGCAGCTTGGAGGCTAGCGGGTTGAGCTCCTACGAGCAGTACTTC	CASSLEASGLSSYEQYF
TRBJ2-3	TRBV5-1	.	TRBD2	TGCGCCAGCAGCGCGAAGTATGGCGGGGGGGCGGATACGCAGTATTTT	CASSAKYGGGADTQYF
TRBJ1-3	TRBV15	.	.	TGTGCCACCAGCTCCCTCTCTGGAAACACCATATATTTT	CATSSLSGNTIYF
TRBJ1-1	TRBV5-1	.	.	TGCGCCAGCCGAGAGTCGTCGTTACAGACGAACACTGAAGCTTTCTTT	CASRESSLQTNTEAFF
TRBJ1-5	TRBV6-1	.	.	TGTGCCAGCAGTGAAGACAGTCTGTATAATCAGCCCCAGCATTTT	CASSEDSLYNQPQHF
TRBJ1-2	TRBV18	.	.	TGTGCCAGCTCACCAATGCCGGGACTCTATGGCTACACCTTC	CASSPMPGLYGYTF
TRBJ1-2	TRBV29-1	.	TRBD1	TGCAGTGCCCAGGGGGTAGGGGGCTACACCTTC	CSAQGVGGYTF
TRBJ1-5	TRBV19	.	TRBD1	TGTGCCAGTACCCTGCAAGCGGGACAGGGAAGTTTGAGCAATCAGCCCCAGCATTTT	CASTLQAGQGSLSNQPQHF
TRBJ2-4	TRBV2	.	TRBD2	TGTGCCAGCAGTGAACCGGGGGGGCCCCCCCGGGGAAACATTCAGTACTTC	CASSEPGGPPRGNIQYF
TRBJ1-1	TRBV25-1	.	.	TGTGCCAGCAGTCCGGTGGGAGTGAACACTGAAGCTTTCTTT	CASSPVGVNTEAFF
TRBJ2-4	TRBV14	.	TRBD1	TGTGCCAGCAGCCAAGGTGGGACAGGGGTGTGGAGAAACATTCAGTACTTC	CASSQGGTGVWRNIQYF
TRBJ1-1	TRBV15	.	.	TGTGCCACCAGCAGAGATCGTCCAGGGGACACTGAAGCTTTCTTT	CATSRDRPGDTEAFF
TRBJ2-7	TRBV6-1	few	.	TGTGCCAGCAGTGAAGGTGAGGGGGGGCGTTACGAGCAGTACTTC	CASSEGEGGRYEQYF
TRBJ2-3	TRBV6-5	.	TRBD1	TGTGCCAGCACCCGAGGGGGACAGGGCGGAGATACGCAGTATTTT	CASTRGGQGGDTQYF
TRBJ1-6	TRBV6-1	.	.	TGTGCCAGCAGTGTCGACAGATCACACTATAGCTCACCCCTCCACTTT	CASSVDRSHYSSPLHF
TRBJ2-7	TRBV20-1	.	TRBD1	TGCAGTGCTAGAGAGGGACAGGGGGAGTACTTC	CSAREGQGEYF
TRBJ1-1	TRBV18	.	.	TGTGCCAGCTCACCAACCGGGGTGGGGACTGAAGCTTTCTTT	CASSPTGVGTEAFF
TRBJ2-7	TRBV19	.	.	TGTGCCAGTAGTTCTGGAGGGGGGGTCAACGAGCAGTACTTC	CASSSGGGVNEQYF
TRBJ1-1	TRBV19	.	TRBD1	TGTGCCAGTAGTACCAGGGGGCTTAAGGCTTTCTTT	CASSTRGLKAFF